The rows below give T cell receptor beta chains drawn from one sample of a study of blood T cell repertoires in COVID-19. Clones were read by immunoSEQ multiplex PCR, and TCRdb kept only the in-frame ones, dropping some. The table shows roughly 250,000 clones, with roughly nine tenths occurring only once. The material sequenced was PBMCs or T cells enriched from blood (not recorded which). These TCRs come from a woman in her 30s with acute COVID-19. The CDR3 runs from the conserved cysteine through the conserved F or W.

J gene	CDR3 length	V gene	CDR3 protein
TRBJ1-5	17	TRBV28	CASSHIAGTGYNQPQHF
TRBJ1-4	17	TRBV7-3	CASTPRVRGSKCEKLFF
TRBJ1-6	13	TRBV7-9	CASSLQGSSPLHF
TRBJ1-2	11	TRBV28	CASSFAVGYTF
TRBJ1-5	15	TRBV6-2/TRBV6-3	CASSYSRTGLQPQHF
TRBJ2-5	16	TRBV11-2	CASSLVGGGFQETQYF
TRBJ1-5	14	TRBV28	CASSSGQGYQPQHF
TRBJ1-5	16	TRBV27	CASSPRQGKGYQPQHF
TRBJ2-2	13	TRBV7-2	CASSFGQLRELFF
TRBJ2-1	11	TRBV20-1	CSANSYNEQFF
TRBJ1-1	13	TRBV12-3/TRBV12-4	CASSLTESTEAFF
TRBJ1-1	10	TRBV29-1	CSVINTEAFF
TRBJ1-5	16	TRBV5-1	CASSLDGRKGNQPQHF
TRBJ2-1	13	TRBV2	CADRGSNYNEQFF
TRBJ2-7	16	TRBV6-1	CASSDLLDRGSYEQYF
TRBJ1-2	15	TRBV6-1	CASSELGQGNYGYTF
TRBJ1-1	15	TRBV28	CASSDPRGMRTEAFF
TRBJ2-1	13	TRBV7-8	CASSLGQGGEQFF
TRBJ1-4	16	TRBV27	CASRPAAGAANEKLFF
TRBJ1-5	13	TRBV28	CASRRTGGQPQHF
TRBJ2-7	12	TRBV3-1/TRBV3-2	CASSPRGNEQYF
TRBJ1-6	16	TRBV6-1	CASSESGAAYNSPLHF
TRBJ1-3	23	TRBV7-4	CASSFRPHHTQKQGRFSGNTIYF
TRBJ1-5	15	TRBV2	CASSEAAGGNQPQHF
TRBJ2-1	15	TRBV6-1	CASSEASGAYNEQFF
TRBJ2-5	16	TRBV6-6	CASSPSPRQGSGPSDF
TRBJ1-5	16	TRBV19	CASSIWDRALSEPQHF
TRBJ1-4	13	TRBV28	CASSRQDNEKLFF
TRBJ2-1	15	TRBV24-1	CATSDLVGGSDEQFF
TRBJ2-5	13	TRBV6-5	CASSPTGVETQYF
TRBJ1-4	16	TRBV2	CASSEEGAGTYEKLFF
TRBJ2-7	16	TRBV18	CASSPASSGGAHEQYF
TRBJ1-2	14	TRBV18	CASSPQGADYGYTF
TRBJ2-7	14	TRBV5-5	CASSSTGLFYEQYF
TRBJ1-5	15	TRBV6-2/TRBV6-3	CASSYSKGGSTPQHF
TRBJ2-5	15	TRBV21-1	CASSKGEGSGETQYF
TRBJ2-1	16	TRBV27	CASRWDRGISYNEQFF
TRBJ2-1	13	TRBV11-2	CASGGASYNEQFF
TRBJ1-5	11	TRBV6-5	CASSGNQPQHF
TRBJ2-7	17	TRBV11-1	CASSLAGGAGDSYEQYF
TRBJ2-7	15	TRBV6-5	CASRKGAGLRYEQYF
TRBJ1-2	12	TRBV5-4	CASSLERLGYTF
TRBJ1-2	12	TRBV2	CAIPRVSYGYTF
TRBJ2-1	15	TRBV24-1	CATSRSGQNYNEQFF
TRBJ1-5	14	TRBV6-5	CASSRETGNQPQHF
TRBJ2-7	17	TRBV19	CASSDASGVLFIYEQYF